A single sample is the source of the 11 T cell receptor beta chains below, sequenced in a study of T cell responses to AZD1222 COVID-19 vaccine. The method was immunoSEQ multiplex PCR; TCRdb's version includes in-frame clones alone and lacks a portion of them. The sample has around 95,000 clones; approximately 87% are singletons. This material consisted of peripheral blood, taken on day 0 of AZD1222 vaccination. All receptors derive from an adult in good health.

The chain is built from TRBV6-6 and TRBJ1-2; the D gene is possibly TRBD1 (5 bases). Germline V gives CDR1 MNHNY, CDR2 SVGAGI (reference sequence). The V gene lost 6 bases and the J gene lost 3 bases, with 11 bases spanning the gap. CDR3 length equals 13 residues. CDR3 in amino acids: CASREGLDYGYTF. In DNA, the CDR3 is TGTGCCAGCAGGGAGGGGTTGGACTATGGCTACACCTTC.

In DNA form, the CDR3 reads TGTGCCAGCAGCCCTTTACCGGTGGGGCACGGCAATGAAAAACTGTTTTTT. It codes for CASSPLPVGHGNEKLFF. The chain carries TRBV4-2 and TRBJ1-4, with a weak D call TRBD1 (5 bases). The V end was cut by 4 bases, the J end by 5 bases, with 20 bases between. The CDR3 is 17 amino acids. CDR1 LGHNA and CDR2 YNFKEQ come from the germline V gene.

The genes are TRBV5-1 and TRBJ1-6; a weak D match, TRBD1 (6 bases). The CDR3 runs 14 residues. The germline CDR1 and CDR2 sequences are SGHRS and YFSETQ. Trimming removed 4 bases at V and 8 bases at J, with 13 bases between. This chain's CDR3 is CASSPNAGDSPLHF. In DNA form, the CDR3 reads TGCGCCAGCAGCCCCAACGCAGGGGATTCACCCCTCCACTTT.

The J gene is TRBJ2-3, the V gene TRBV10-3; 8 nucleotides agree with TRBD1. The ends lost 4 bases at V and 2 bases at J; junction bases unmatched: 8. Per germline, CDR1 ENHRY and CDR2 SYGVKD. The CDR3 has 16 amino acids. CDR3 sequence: CAISGTGTQDTDTQYF. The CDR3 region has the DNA TGTGCCATCAGTGGGACAGGGACTCAGGACACAGATACGCAGTATTTT.

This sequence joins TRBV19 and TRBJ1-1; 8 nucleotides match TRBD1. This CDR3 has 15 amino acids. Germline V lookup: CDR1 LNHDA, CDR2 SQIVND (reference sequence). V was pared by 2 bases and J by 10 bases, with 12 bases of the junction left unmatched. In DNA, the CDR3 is TGTGCCAGTAGTATAATCACAGGGGGGGTCGGGGGAGCTTTCTTT. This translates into CASSIITGGVGGAFF.

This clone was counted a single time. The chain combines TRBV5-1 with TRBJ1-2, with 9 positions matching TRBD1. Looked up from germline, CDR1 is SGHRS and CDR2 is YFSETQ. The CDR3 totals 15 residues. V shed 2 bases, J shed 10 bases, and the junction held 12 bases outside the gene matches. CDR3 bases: TGCGCCAGCAGCTTTGAGGGGACAGGGCGAAGTGACTACACCTTC. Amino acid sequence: CASSFEGTGRSDYTF.

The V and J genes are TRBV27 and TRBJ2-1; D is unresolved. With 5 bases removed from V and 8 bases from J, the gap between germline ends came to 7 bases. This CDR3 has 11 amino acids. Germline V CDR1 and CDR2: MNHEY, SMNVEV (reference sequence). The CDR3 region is CASSLNHEQFF. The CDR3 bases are TGTGCCAGCAGTCTAAACCATGAGCAGTTCTTC.

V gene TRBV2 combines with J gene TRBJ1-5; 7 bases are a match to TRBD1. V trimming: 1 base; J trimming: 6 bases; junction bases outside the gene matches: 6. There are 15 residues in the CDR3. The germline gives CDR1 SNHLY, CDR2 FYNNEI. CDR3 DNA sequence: TGTGCCAGCAGTGAAGGAGGACAGGTACTTCAGCCCCAGCATTTT. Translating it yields CASSEGGQVLQPQHF.

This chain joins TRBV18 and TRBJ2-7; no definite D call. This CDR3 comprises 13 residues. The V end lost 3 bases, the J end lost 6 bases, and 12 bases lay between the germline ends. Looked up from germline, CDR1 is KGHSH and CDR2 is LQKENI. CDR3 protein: CASSPDQSLEQYF. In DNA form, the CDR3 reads TGTGCCAGCTCACCGGATCAATCCCTCGAGCAGTACTTC.

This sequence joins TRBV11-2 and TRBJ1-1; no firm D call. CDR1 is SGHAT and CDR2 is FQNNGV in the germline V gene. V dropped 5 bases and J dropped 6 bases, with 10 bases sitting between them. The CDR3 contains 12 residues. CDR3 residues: CASSEGAAEAFF. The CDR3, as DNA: TGTGCCAGCAGCGAAGGAGCGGCTGAAGCTTTCTTT.

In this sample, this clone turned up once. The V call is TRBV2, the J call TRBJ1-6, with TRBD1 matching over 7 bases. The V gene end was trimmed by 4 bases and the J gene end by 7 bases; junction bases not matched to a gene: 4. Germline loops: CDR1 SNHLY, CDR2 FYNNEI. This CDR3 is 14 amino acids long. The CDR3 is CASSGQGGNSPLHF. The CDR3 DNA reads TGTGCCAGCAGTGGACAGGGAGGGAATTCACCCCTCCACTTT.